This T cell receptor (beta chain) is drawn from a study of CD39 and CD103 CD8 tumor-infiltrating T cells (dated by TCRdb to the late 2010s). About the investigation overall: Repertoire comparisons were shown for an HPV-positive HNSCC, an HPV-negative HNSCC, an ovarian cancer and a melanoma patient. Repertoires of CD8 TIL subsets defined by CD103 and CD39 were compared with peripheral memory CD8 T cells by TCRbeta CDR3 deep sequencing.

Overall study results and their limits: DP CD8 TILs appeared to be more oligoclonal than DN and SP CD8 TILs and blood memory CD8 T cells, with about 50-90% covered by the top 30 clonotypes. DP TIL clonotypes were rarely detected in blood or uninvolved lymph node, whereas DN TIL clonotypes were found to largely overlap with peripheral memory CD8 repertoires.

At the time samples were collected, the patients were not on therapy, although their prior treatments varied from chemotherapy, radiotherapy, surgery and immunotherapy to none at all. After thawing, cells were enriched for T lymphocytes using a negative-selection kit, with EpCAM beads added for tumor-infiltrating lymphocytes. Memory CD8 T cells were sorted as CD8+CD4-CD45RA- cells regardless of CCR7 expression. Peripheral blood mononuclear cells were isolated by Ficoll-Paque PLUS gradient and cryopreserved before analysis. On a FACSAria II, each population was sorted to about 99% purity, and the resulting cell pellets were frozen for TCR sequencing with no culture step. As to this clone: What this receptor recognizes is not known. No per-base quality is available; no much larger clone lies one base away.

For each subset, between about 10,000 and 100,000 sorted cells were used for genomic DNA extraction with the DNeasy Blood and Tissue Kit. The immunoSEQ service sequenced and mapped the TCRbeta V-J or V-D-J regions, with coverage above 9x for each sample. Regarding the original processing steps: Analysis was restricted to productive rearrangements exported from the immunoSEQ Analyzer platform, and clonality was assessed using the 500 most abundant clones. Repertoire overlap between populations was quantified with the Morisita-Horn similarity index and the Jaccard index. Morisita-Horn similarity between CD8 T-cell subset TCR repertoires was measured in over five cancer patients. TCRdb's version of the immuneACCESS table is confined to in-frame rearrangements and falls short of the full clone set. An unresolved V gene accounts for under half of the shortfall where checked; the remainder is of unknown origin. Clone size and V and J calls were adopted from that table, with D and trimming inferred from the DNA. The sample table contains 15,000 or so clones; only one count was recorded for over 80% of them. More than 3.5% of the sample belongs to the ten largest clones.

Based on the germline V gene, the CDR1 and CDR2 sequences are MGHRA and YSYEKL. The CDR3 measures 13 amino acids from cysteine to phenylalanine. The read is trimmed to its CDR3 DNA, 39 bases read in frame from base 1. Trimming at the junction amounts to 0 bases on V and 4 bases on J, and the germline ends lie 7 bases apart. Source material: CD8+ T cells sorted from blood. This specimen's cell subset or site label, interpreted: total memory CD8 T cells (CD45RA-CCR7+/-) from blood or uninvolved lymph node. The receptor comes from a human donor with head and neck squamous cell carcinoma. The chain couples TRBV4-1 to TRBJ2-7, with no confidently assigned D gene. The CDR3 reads CASSQEPGYEQYF. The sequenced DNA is TGCGCCAGCAGCCAAGAGCCGGGTTACGAGCAGTACTTC.